This passage covers 19 T cell receptor beta chains from one sample sequenced in a study of cytomegalovirus exposure and HLA in healthy donors. The PCR used 60 Vbeta and 13 Jbeta primers. Repertoires were generated with immunoSEQ multiplex PCR, while TCRdb's copy carries only in-frame clones and drops some. In total, the table holds roughly 57,000 clones. The sample taken for sequencing was PBMCs. The origin of the receptors is a man younger than 35 in good health and CMV-seropositive.

The rearrangement joins TRBV28 to TRBJ1-1; perhaps TRBD1 as D (5 bases). The CDR3 loop spans 12 amino acids. The germline V gene has CDR1 MDHEN and CDR2 SYDVKM. Trimming removed 3 bases from V and 11 bases from J, with 13 bases in between. CDR3 DNA sequence: TGTGCCAGCAGTTTCCTCCCAGGGCGTGCTTTCTTT. Its translation is CASSFLPGRAFF.

V is TRBV10-2 and J is TRBJ2-3; 11 nucleotides align to TRBD2. This CDR3 has 18 amino acids. V shed 7 bases, J shed 2 bases, and the junction held 14 bases outside the gene matches. Germline CDR1 is WSHSY and CDR2 is SAAADI. CDR3 DNA: TGCGCCAGCACTCCCCTTAGCGGGAGGGCCGGGAACACAGATACGCAGTATTTT. Its protein product is CASTPLSGRAGNTDTQYF.

CDR3 residues: CASSLMPSAGGAGELFF. The CDR3 DNA is TGTGCCAGCAGTTTAATGCCTTCGGCGGGAGGGGCCGGGGAGCTGTTTTTT. The chain links TRBV28 to TRBJ2-2, with 9 bases matching TRBD2. CDR3 length: 17 residues. Germline lookup yields CDR1 MDHEN and CDR2 SYDVKM. The trim removed 2 bases at V and 6 bases at J, leaving 10 bases unmatched.

The chain links TRBV4-1 to TRBJ2-1, with 9 bases matching TRBD2. Germline V gene sequence: CDR1 MGHRA, CDR2 YSYEKL. The CDR3 covers 16 residues. Trimming at V came to 0 bases and at J to 7 bases, leaving 7 bases not matched to a gene. The CDR3 loop reads CASSQDFGREGNEQFF. CDR3 DNA: TGCGCCAGCAGCCAAGATTTCGGGCGGGAGGGGAATGAGCAGTTCTTC.

CDR3 loop: CASSPLGGRTGELFF. In DNA, the CDR3 is TGTGCCAGCAGCCCGCTAGGGGGCCGAACCGGGGAGCTGTTTTTT. This chain links TRBV5-4 with TRBJ2-2; TRBD1 matches at 7 bases. Germline CDR1 and CDR2: SGHNT and YYREEE (reference sequence). V shed 4 bases, J shed 5 bases, and the junction held 8 bases outside the gene matches. This CDR3 has 15 amino acids.

The chain has TRBV29-1 and TRBJ2-5; a weak D match, TRBD1 (6 bases). The DNA end lines up better with TRBJ2-7; the J call may be wrong. This CDR3 is built from 13 residues. The germline V gene encodes CDR1 SQVTM and CDR2 ANQGSEA. CDR3 sequence reads: CSVETGQRYEQYF. CDR3 bases: TGCAGCGTTGAAACAGGGCAGCGTTACGAGCAGTACTTC.

The chain combines TRBV18 with TRBJ2-3; 10 bases match TRBD2. V gave up 2 bases and J gave up 3 bases; unmatched junction bases: 5. The CDR3 spans 16 residues. The germline CDR1 and CDR2 sequences are KGHSH and LQKENI. The CDR3 DNA reads TGTGCCAGCTCACCAAGGGCTAGCGGGAGAACAGATACGCAGTATTTT. This translates into CASSPRASGRTDTQYF.

This chain joins TRBV2 and TRBJ2-3; TRBD2 agrees at 10 bases. The V segment lost 2 bases and the J segment 5 bases; nucleotides outside the gene matches: 7. CDR3 length equals 16 residues. Germline CDR1 reads SNHLY; CDR2 reads FYNNEI. The CDR3 loop is CASSEFRASGRDTQYF. DNA for the CDR3: TGTGCCAGCAGTGAATTCCGGGCTAGCGGGAGAGATACGCAGTATTTT. The variable domain in full, completed from reference TRBV2 and TRBJ2-3, reads EPEVTQTPSHQVTQMGQEVILRCVPISNHLYFYWYRQILGQKVEFLVSFYNNEISEKSEIFDDQFSVERPDGSNFTLKIRSTKLEDSAMYFCASSEFRASGRDTQYFGPGTRLTVL.

The chain couples TRBV27 to TRBJ1-2; TRBD1 is a possible D gene (6 bases). The V and J ends lost 4 bases and 8 bases respectively, with 23 bases between them. The CDR3 extends over 16 amino acids. Germline assignment: CDR1 MNHEY and CDR2 SMNVEV (reference sequence). The CDR3 is CASSSLLAQGTIGYTF. In DNA form, the CDR3 reads TGTGCCAGCAGTTCTCTCCTCGCCCAGGGGACCATAGGCTACACCTTC.

The chain joins TRBV30 to TRBJ2-1; 8 positions agree with TRBD2. CDR1 is GTSNPN and CDR2 is SVGIG in the germline V gene (reference sequence). This CDR3 comprises 14 residues. Trimming at V came to 4 bases and at J to 7 bases, leaving 9 bases not matched to a gene. The DNA of the CDR3 is TGTGCCTGGACACCGGGACTAGGGGGAAATGAGCAGTTCTTC. Residues: CAWTPGLGGNEQFF.

The rearrangement uses TRBV29-1 and TRBJ1-3; TRBD1 matches 7 bases. CDR1 is SQVTM and CDR2 is ANQGSEA in the germline V gene. The CDR3 is 13 amino acids. V gave up 6 bases and J gave up 0 bases; unmatched junction bases: 2. CDR3 sequence reads: CSVGQSSGNTIYF. In DNA, the CDR3 is TGCAGCGTGGGACAGAGCTCTGGAAACACCATATATTTT.

The chain combines TRBV7-9 with TRBJ1-2; possibly TRBD1 for D (5 bases). V was cut by 11 bases and J by 6 bases, with 16 bases left in between. From germline, CDR1 is SEHNR and CDR2 FQNEAQ (reference sequence). The CDR3 sequence is 12 residues long. The CDR3 DNA is TGTGCCGGTCGGGGGGACGGACATGGCTACACCTTC. Translating gives CAGRGDGHGYTF.

This chain links TRBV30 with TRBJ1-5; 8 positions match TRBD1. CDR3 length equals 16 residues. The trim removed 2 bases at V and 0 bases at J, leaving 6 bases unmatched. Germline V gene lookup returns CDR1 GTSNPN and CDR2 SVGIG (reference sequence). CDR3 nucleotide sequence: TGTGCCTGGAGTCCGGGACAGGTCCTTAGCAATCAGCCCCAGCATTTT. Protein product: CAWSPGQVLSNQPQHF.

V and J are TRBV6-1 and TRBJ2-7; possibly TRBD2 for D (6 bases). The CDR3 sequence is 13 residues long. V was clipped by 6 bases and J by 3 bases, with 12 bases between them. Germline V gene sequence: CDR1 MNHNS, CDR2 SASEGT. The CDR3 region has the DNA TGTGCCAGCAGGTCCGGGACTCACTACGAGCAGTACTTC. Translated, it gives CASRSGTHYEQYF.

CDR3 protein: CASSSLLAARTDTQYF. The CDR3 DNA is TGTGCCAGCAGTTCCCTACTAGCGGCACGCACAGATACGCAGTATTTT. The J gene is TRBJ2-3, the V gene TRBV28; 8 nucleotides agree with TRBD2. In germline, CDR1 is MDHEN, CDR2 SYDVKM. Trimming took 4 bases from V and 1 from J; bases not matched to a gene: 7. CDR3 length: 16 residues.

V usage is TRBV27 and J usage is TRBJ1-3; D is possibly TRBD1 (6 bases). V lost 3 bases, J lost 9 bases, and 12 bases lay in between. This CDR3 is built from 13 residues. Germline CDR1 reads MNHEY; CDR2 reads SMNVEV (reference sequence). As DNA, the CDR3 is TGTGCCAGCAGTTTCGGGGGCGGGAGCACCATATATTTT. This translates into CASSFGGGSTIYF.

To note about this clone: At the DNA level, this CDR3 is encoded by other sequences in the same sample as well. This sequence joins TRBV5-6 and TRBJ1-1; D is ambiguous. The CDR3 covers 12 residues. The V and J ends lost 4 bases and 3 bases respectively, with 7 bases between them. The germline V gene encodes CDR1 SGHDT and CDR2 YYEEEE. The CDR3 coding sequence is TGTGCCAGCAGCATCCGGGACACTGAAGCTTTCTTT. This encodes CASSIRDTEAFF. Complete variable domain (other parts from reference TRBV5-6 and TRBJ1-1): DAGVTQSPTHLIKTRGQQVTLRCSPKSGHDTVSWYQQALGQGPQFIFQYYEEEERQRGNFPDRFSGHQFPNYSSELNVNALLLGDSALYLCASSIRDTEAFFGQGTRLTVV.

The chain couples TRBV2 to TRBJ1-3; 7 bases are shared with TRBD1. Trimming cost V 4 bases and J 0 bases; bases outside gene matches: 3. The CDR3 loop spans 15 amino acids. Germline CDR1 reads SNHLY; CDR2 reads FYNNEI. The CDR3 loop reads CASSVGQASGNTIYF. CDR3 DNA sequence: TGTGCCAGCAGTGTAGGACAGGCCTCTGGAAACACCATATATTTT.

The chain recombines TRBV28 with TRBJ1-2, with D possibly matching TRBD1 (6 bases). CDR3 size: 13 residues. Germline V gives CDR1 MDHEN, CDR2 SYDVKM. V lost 8 bases, J lost 2 bases, and 12 bases lay in between. CDR3 sequence: CASGLRGNYGYTF. The CDR3 DNA sequence: TGTGCCAGCGGCCTTAGGGGGAACTATGGCTACACCTTC.